This paragraph reports one TCR beta chain. The antigen remains unidentified. These data originate in a study of CD8+ T cells in alopecia areata. Study summary: The percentage of affected scalp area served as the score of severity for treated patients.

Sequencing used cDNA as its template, made by extracting RNA and reverse transcribing it. Assay: immunoSEQ multiplex PCR; the TCRdb copy retains only in-frame clones and omits some. This sample yields some 110,000 clones, of which approximately 52% are seen a single time; around 30% belongs to the top ten. Study findings and constraints: Relative to normal scalp, lesional scalp, especially alopecia totalis/universalis, showed higher clonality.

Germline CDR1 and CDR2: WSHSY and SAAADI. V was clipped by 3 bases and J by 6 bases; unmatched bases: 8. The CDR3 loop spans 15 amino acids. The treatment denotes: oral pan-JAK inhibitor, 5-10 mg twice daily. The TCR originated in a human donor with alopecia areata. The V call is TRBV10-2, the J call TRBJ2-3; 8 positions agree with TRBD2. The sample was CD8+ T cells sorted from blood, taken at week 4, from a patient treated with tofacitinib. The CDR3 loop is CASSDTGGTGDTQYF. In DNA form, the CDR3 reads TGCGCCAGCAGTGACACGGGGGGGACCGGGGATACGCAGTATTTT.